The 20 T cell receptor beta chains reported below all come from one sample, sequenced in a study of T cell responses to AZD1222 COVID-19 vaccine. Profiling relied on immunoSEQ multiplex PCR, and the TCRdb table lists in-frame clones only, not all of them. The table shows around 99,000 clones, with more than 70% occurring only once. Sequencing used peripheral blood, obtained on day 0 of AZD1222 vaccination. The origin of the receptors is an adult in good health.

The chain uses TRBV7-2 and TRBJ2-3, with D possibly being TRBD2 (5 bases). The CDR3 has 15 amino acids. Germline assignment: CDR1 SGHTA and CDR2 FQGNSA. Trimming removed 5 bases from V and 1 base from J, with 13 bases in between. DNA of the CDR3: TGTGCCAGCAGCCCCACTAGGGTCGGCACAGATACGCAGTATTTT. Translated, it gives CASSPTRVGTDTQYF.

The J gene is TRBJ1-1, the V gene TRBV6-5; D uncertain. This CDR3 has 15 amino acids. The germline V gene encodes CDR1 MNHEY and CDR2 SVGAGI. The V end was cut by 5 bases, the J end by 3 bases, with 16 bases between. The CDR3 sequence is CASSPSVAGHTEAFF. The CDR3 nucleotides read TGTGCCAGCAGTCCCTCCGTGGCAGGACACACTGAAGCTTTCTTT.

The chain has TRBV28 and TRBJ1-3, with a tentative D call TRBD1 (5 bases). The CDR3 is 14 residues long. CDR1 MDHEN and CDR2 SYDVKM come from the germline V gene. Trimming took off 4 bases at V and 2 bases at J, with 9 bases between the two ends. DNA of the CDR3: TGTGCCAGCAGTTGGGGGTCAGCTGGAAACACCATATATTTT. Translating gives CASSWGSAGNTIYF.

V gene TRBV28 combines with J gene TRBJ2-3; D is perhaps TRBD1 or TRBD2 (5 bases each). There are 16 residues in the CDR3. Between the trimmed V and J ends, which lost 7 bases and 6 bases, there was a span of 23 bases. The germline V gene has CDR1 MDHEN and CDR2 SYDVKM. The CDR3 DNA sequence: TGTGCCAGCACCTCCCGGGGCGCAAGCAGGTTCGATACGCAGTATTTT. Amino acids: CASTSRGASRFDTQYF.

The chain carries TRBV14 and TRBJ2-1, with D perhaps TRBD1 (6 bases). CDR3 length equals 17 residues. CDR1 and CDR2 from the germline V gene are SGHDN and FVKESK. V was clipped by 4 bases and J by 8 bases, with 24 bases between them. The CDR3 nucleotides read TGTGCCAGCAGCCGATTCGGACAGTCGCAGGGTGGCTATGAGCAGTTCTTC. Its translation: CASSRFGQSQGGYEQFF.

V is TRBV6-2 or TRBV6-3 and J is TRBJ1-5; 7 positions agree with TRBD1. After removal of 4 bases from V and 6 bases from J, the junction contained 12 bases not matched to a gene. Germline V gene lookup returns CDR1 MNHEY and CDR2 SVGEGT. This CDR3 is built from 16 residues. CDR3 amino acids: CASSLTGTATLQPQHF. Here the CDR3 DNA reads TGTGCCAGCAGTTTGACCGGGACAGCGACGCTTCAGCCCCAGCATTTT.

This rearrangement joins TRBV4-3 to TRBJ2-1; no definite D call. This CDR3 is 14 amino acids long. Deletions cut 1 base from V and 9 bases from J, with 13 bases between. Germline CDR1 and CDR2: LGHNA and YSLEER. The CDR3 DNA is TGCGCCAGCAGCCAAGGCGCCGGGTGGGCTGAGCAGTTCTTC. The encoded protein is CASSQGAGWAEQFF.

The chain uses TRBV19 and TRBJ1-1; the D is unclear. V lost 8 bases and J 1 base, leaving 8 bases between the germline ends. CDR3 length equals 12 residues. Germline lookup yields CDR1 LNHDA and CDR2 SQIVND (reference sequence). CDR3 sequence reads: CASQGWNTEAFF. In nucleotides, the CDR3 is TGTGCCAGTCAAGGATGGAACACTGAAGCTTTCTTT. The full variable domain, completed using reference TRBV19 and TRBJ1-1, is DGGITQSPKYLFRKEGQNVTLSCEQNLNHDAMYWYRQDPGQGLRLIYYSQIVNDFQKGDIAEGYSVSREKKESFPLTVTSAQKNPTAFYLCASQGWNTEAFFGQGTRLTVV.

V and J are TRBV19 and TRBJ2-7; D remains unclear. V gave up 3 bases and J gave up 2 bases, with 11 bases separating them. In germline, CDR1 is LNHDA, CDR2 SQIVND (reference sequence). This CDR3 has 14 residues. CDR3 DNA sequence: TGTGCCAGTAGTATTGGGTCCCCAACCTACGAGCAGTACTTC. It codes for CASSIGSPTYEQYF. Looking up the rest from reference TRBV19 and TRBJ2-7 gives the full variable domain: DGGITQSPKYLFRKEGQNVTLSCEQNLNHDAMYWYRQDPGQGLRLIYYSQIVNDFQKGDIAEGYSVSREKKESFPLTVTSAQKNPTAFYLCASSIGSPTYEQYFGPGTRLTVT.

This clone has only one observation. The V call is TRBV6-4, the J call TRBJ1-1, with 7 bases aligning to TRBD1. CDR3 length equals 13 residues. After removal of 0 bases from V and 5 bases from J, the junction contained 0 bases not matched to a gene. Germline V CDR1 and CDR2: MRHNA, SNTAGT. The CDR3 nucleotides read TGTGCCAGCAGTGACTCACAGGGGACTGAAGCTTTCTTT. Encoded protein: CASSDSQGTEAFF.

This chain connects TRBV19 to TRBJ2-1; 10 bases align to TRBD2. The CDR3 extends over 15 amino acids. CDR1 and CDR2 (germline): LNHDA, SQIVND (reference sequence). Losses at the gene ends were 6 bases for V and 6 bases for J; bases not matched to a gene: 8. CDR3 amino acids: CASRAGPSGSNEQFF. Here the CDR3 DNA reads TGTGCCAGTAGGGCCGGGCCTAGCGGGAGCAATGAGCAGTTCTTC.

The J gene is TRBJ1-5, the V gene TRBV4-1; no clear D gene. Between the trimmed V and J ends, which lost 4 bases and 0 bases, there was a span of 13 bases. The CDR3 runs 16 residues. Germline V CDR1 and CDR2: MGHRA, YSYEKL. CDR3 protein: CASSRSGGYSNQPQHF. The CDR3 DNA sequence: TGCGCCAGCAGCCGATCAGGTGGGTATAGCAATCAGCCCCAGCATTTT.

The chain uses TRBV2 and TRBJ1-2; 12 nucleotides align to TRBD1. Trimming cost V 6 bases and J 4 bases; bases outside gene matches: 3. The CDR3 spans 14 residues. Per the germline V gene, CDR1 is SNHLY and CDR2 is FYNNEI. The CDR3: CASRGTGGAYGYTF. In DNA, the CDR3 is TGTGCCAGCAGGGGGACAGGGGGCGCCTATGGCTACACCTTC. Together with reference TRBV2 and TRBJ1-2, the CDR3 gives the full variable domain: EPEVTQTPSHQVTQMGQEVILRCVPISNHLYFYWYRQILGQKVEFLVSFYNNEISEKSEIFDDQFSVERPDGSNFTLKIRSTKLEDSAMYFCASRGTGGAYGYTFGSGTRLTVV.

The V call is TRBV3-1 (or the pseudogene TRBV3-2), the J call TRBJ1-3; perhaps TRBD1 as D (5 bases). The germline V gene has CDR1 LGHDT and CDR2 YNNKEL (reference sequence). CDR3 size: 14 residues. With 4 bases removed from V and 2 bases from J, the gap between germline ends came to 9 bases. CDR3 region: CASSPQGAGNTIYF. In DNA, the CDR3 is TGTGCCAGCAGCCCGCAGGGTGCTGGAAACACCATATATTTT.

Turning to this clone: Other DNA sequences in this sample translate to the same CDR3. Here the CDR3 reads CASSFTEYNEQFF. DNA of the CDR3: TGTGCCAGCAGCTTTACGGAATACAATGAGCAGTTCTTC. The rearrangement links TRBV5-4 to TRBJ2-1; D not resolved. This CDR3 comprises 13 residues. The germline V and J ends were trimmed by 2 bases and 4 bases, with 7 bases remaining between them. Germline values: CDR1 SGHNT, CDR2 YYREEE (reference sequence). Variable domain in full (rest from reference TRBV5-4 and TRBJ2-1): ETGVTQSPTHLIKTRGQQVTLRCSSQSGHNTVSWYQQALGQGPQFIFQYYREEENGRGNFPPRFSGLQFPNYSSELNVNALELDDSALYLCASSFTEYNEQFFGPGTRLTVL.

This chain uses TRBV3-1 (or the pseudogene TRBV3-2) with TRBJ2-2, with D possibly being TRBD2 (5 bases). The CDR3 has 15 amino acids. Germline assignment: CDR1 LGHDT and CDR2 YNNKEL (reference sequence). V gave up 0 bases and J gave up 6 bases, with 11 bases separating them. Here the CDR3 DNA reads TGTGCCAGCAGCCAAGATGGAAGGCGGGCCGGGGAGCTGTTTTTT. It specifies CASSQDGRRAGELFF.

This rearrangement joins TRBV7-2 to TRBJ1-5; D may be TRBD1 (5 bases). Germline V lookup: CDR1 SGHTA, CDR2 FQGNSA. This CDR3 has 15 residues. Trimming removed 2 bases from V and 7 bases from J, with 15 bases in between. CDR3: CASSLQSWGGQPQHF. The CDR3 bases are TGTGCCAGCAGCTTACAGAGCTGGGGGGGGCAGCCCCAGCATTTT.

The chain combines TRBV5-1 with TRBJ2-7; 7 bases align to TRBD1. This CDR3 is 13 amino acids long. The germline gives CDR1 SGHRS, CDR2 YFSETQ. V lost 3 bases, J lost 7 bases, and 7 bases stayed unmatched. This CDR3 reads CASSSDRLGEQYF. CDR3 sequence (DNA): TGCGCCAGCAGCTCGGACAGGCTGGGAGAGCAGTACTTC.

This rearrangement joins TRBV5-1 to TRBJ1-2; TRBD1 might be the D (5 bases). Germline loops: CDR1 SGHRS, CDR2 YFSETQ. The V and J ends lost 2 bases and 4 bases respectively, with 18 bases between them. The CDR3 length is 16 residues. The CDR3, as DNA: TGCGCCAGCAGCTTCCGGGGAACGGACCAGGGCTATGGCTACACCTTC. Translation: CASSFRGTDQGYGYTF.

In DNA form, the CDR3 reads TGTGCCAGCAGTTTAGTGGGCGCAGGGGAAGATACGCAGTATTTT. It codes for CASSLVGAGEDTQYF. The chain links TRBV27 to TRBJ2-3; TRBD1 is a possible D gene (6 bases). Germline V gene data show CDR1 as MNHEY and CDR2 as SMNVEV (reference sequence). Trimming removed 2 bases at V and 5 bases at J, with 14 bases between. The length of the CDR3 is 15 residues.